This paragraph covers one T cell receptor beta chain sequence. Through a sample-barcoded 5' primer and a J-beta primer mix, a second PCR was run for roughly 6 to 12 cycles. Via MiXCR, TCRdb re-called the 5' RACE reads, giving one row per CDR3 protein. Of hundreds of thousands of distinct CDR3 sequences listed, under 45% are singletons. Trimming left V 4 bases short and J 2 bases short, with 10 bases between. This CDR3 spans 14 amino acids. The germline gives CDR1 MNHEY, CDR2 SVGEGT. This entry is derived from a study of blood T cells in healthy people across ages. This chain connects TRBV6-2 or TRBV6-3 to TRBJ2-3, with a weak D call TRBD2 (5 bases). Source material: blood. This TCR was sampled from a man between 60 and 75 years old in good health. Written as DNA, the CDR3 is TGTGCCAGCAGTTTTGAGCGGTTCACAGATACGCAGTATTTT. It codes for CASSFERFTDTQYF.